This T cell receptor (delta chain) was retrieved from a study of γδ T cells in repeated Plasmodium falciparum infection. Note on this clone: The antigen is unknown. A read error likely explains why the TCRdb protein, taken from a much larger clone, differs from this DNA's translation at residue 17; the protein shown is translated from the DNA.

Gammadelta T cells were flow-sorted from PBMC into Vgamma9/Vdelta2+ and Vdelta2-negative populations for bulk analysis. The CDR3 is 21 amino acids. Germline-derived CDR1 and CDR2 are TSWWSYY and QGS. General observations from the study: One small rural Malian village, predominantly a single ethnic group, supplied the cohort.

TCRdb reanalysed the multiplex PCR reads with CATT. The profile shows 85,000 to 95,000 delta-chain clones, approximately 1.5% of them singletons. V usage is TRDV1 and J usage is TRDJ1; 7 nucleotides agree with TRDD3. The J gene, absent from TCRdb, was called here by matching the DNA to germline. The sample comprised gamma-delta T cells from blood. The receptor was derived from a pool of human donors (malaria-infected and uninfected, not separated). Here the CDR3 reads CALGERPRYWGMVRYTNKLIF. The DNA of the CDR3 is TGTGCTCTTGGGGAACGTCCGAGGTACTGGGGAATGGTTCGGTACACCAATAAACTCATCTTT.